These 16 T cell receptor beta chains were all obtained from the same sample, sequenced in a study of blood T cells in healthy people across ages. A sample-barcoded 5' primer and a J-beta primer mix were used in a second PCR of about 7 to 11 cycles. TCRdb recomputed calls from the 5' RACE reads with MiXCR, one row per CDR3 protein. The sample records 630,000 or so distinct CDR3 sequences, about 28% being singletons. Sequences were obtained from blood. These receptors originate from a woman aged 80 or over in good health.

This clonotype came up many times. The chain has TRBV3-1 and TRBJ1-2, with D perhaps TRBD1 (6 bases). The CDR3 covers 17 residues. In germline, CDR1 is LGHDT, CDR2 YNNKEL (reference sequence). The V gene lost 4 bases and the J gene lost 0 bases, with 18 bases spanning the gap. The CDR3: CASSPRPGGLTNYGYTF. The DNA for the CDR3 is TGTGCCAGCAGCCCCCGTCCCGGGGGGCTCACTAACTATGGCTACACCTTC.

Comments on this clonotype: This could be a read error, since a much larger clone is one nucleotide away. This rearrangement joins TRBV12-3 or TRBV12-4 to TRBJ1-2, with D possibly being TRBD1 (6 bases). CDR3 length: 12 amino acids. V was clipped by 6 bases and J by 8 bases, with 13 bases between them. The CDR3: CASRAEGGGYTF. The CDR3 coding sequence is TGTGCCAGCAGAGCAGAGGGGGGGGGCTACACCTTC.

This clonotype has only a few counts. The chain has TRBV4-2 and TRBJ2-7; TRBD2 aligns across 9 bases. This CDR3 spans 17 amino acids. Unmatched junction bases numbered 18, after V lost 5 bases and J lost 7 bases. Per germline, CDR1 LGHNA and CDR2 YNFKEQ. The CDR3 loop is CASSGPAGGYSYNEQYF. The CDR3 DNA follows: TGTGCCAGCAGCGGCCCAGCGGGGGGTTACTCCTACAATGAGCAGTACTTC.

This clonotype was counted between two and nine times. The chain is built from TRBV30 and TRBJ2-1, with 8 bases that match TRBD2. The CDR3 consists of 14 residues. V was pared by 0 bases and J by 13 bases, with 11 bases of the junction left unmatched. Germline V gene data show CDR1 as GTSNPN and CDR2 as SVGIG (reference sequence). As DNA, the CDR3 is TGTGCCTGGAGTGTAGGGCGGGGGGATTCAAACCAGTTCTTC. This sequence encodes CAWSVGRGDSNQFF. Looking up the rest from reference TRBV30 and TRBJ2-1 gives the full variable domain: SQTIHQWPATLVQPVGSPLSLECTVEGTSNPNLYWYRQAAGRGLQLLFYSVGIGQISSEVPQNLSASRPQDRQFILSSKKLLLSDSGFYLCAWSVGRGDSNQFFGPGTRLTVL.

This clonotype was recorded many times. This rearrangement joins TRBV9 to TRBJ2-5; 10 bases match TRBD2. This CDR3 is built from 14 residues. Germline loops: CDR1 SGDLS, CDR2 YYNGEE. With 3 bases clipped from V and 11 bases from J, the junction kept 10 bases outside the gene matches. CDR3 region: CASSATASGGGQYF. The CDR3 DNA follows: TGTGCCAGCAGCGCTACGGCTAGCGGGGGCGGGCAGTACTTC.

For this clonotype: This may come from a read error, since a much larger clone is one base off. This chain uses TRBV28 with TRBJ2-7; perhaps D is TRBD1 or TRBD2 (6 bases each). Looked up from germline, CDR1 is MDHEN and CDR2 is SYDVKM. This CDR3 is 15 amino acids long. V was cut by 2 bases and J by 5 bases, with 16 bases left in between. CDR3 sequence (DNA): TGTGCCAGCAGTTTACGAGCGGAGGGGGAGAACGAGCAGTACTTC. Encoded protein: CASSLRAEGENEQYF.

This rearrangement joins TRBV18 to TRBJ1-2; 7 bases align to TRBD1. Trimming removed 3 bases from V and 1 base from J; junction bases left unmatched: 5. The CDR3 consists of 15 residues. Germline CDR1 reads KGHSH; CDR2 reads LQKENI. The CDR3 spells CASSPGTVINYGYTF. CDR3 DNA: TGTGCCAGCTCACCTGGGACAGTAATTAACTATGGCTACACCTTC.

The chain couples TRBV6-5 to TRBJ2-5, with 10 bases aligning to TRBD1. CDR3 size: 14 residues. The germline V gene has CDR1 MNHEY and CDR2 SVGAGI. The ends lost 5 bases at V and 5 bases at J; junction bases unmatched: 5. The CDR3 sequence is CASSPTTGGETQYF. The CDR3, as DNA: TGTGCCAGCAGTCCCACGACAGGGGGCGAGACCCAGTACTTC.

This clonotype was seen ten or more times. The chain is built from TRBV12-3 or TRBV12-4 and TRBJ2-5; D possibly corresponds to TRBD2 (5 bases). There are 12 residues in the CDR3. In DNA form, the CDR3 reads TGTGCAACACGGTCGGCGGGAGAGACCCAGTACTTC. Its translation: CATRSAGETQYF.

This clonotype was seen ten or more times. This rearrangement joins TRBV4-2 to TRBJ2-1; D may be TRBD2 (5 bases). With 0 bases removed from V and 8 bases from J, the gap between germline ends came to 17 bases. Germline loops: CDR1 LGHNA, CDR2 YNFKEQ. This CDR3 comprises 16 residues. The CDR3 spells CASSQESRGGEDEQFF. CDR3 bases: TGTGCCAGCAGCCAAGAGAGCCGGGGTGGAGAGGATGAGCAGTTCTTC.

Details on this clonotype: The junction departs from the called germline gene at one end, perhaps through a read error. This chain uses TRBV3-1 with TRBJ1-1, with a possible D match to TRBD1 (5 bases). This CDR3 contains 13 residues. Germline V lookup: CDR1 LGHDT, CDR2 YNNKEL (reference sequence). CDR3: CVSRTGENTEAFF. Here the CDR3 DNA reads TGCGTCAGTAGGACGGGGGAGAACACTGAAGCTTTCTTT.

This clonotype occurred a few times. This rearrangement joins TRBV4-2 to TRBJ2-5; D is possibly TRBD2 (6 bases). The germline V gene has CDR1 LGHNA and CDR2 YNFKEQ. The CDR3 spans 16 residues. The ends were cut back, 0 bases at V and 5 bases at J, with 16 bases in the middle. CDR3 nucleotides: TGTGCCAGCAGCCAAGAAGGCGGGACTCTGGGCGAGACCCAGTACTTC. Translated, it gives CASSQEGGTLGETQYF.

Details on this clonotype: This may arise from a read error, as a much more abundant clone is one base away. The chain links TRBV7-3 to TRBJ2-5, with 14 bases matching TRBD2. V trimming: 4 bases; J trimming: 11 bases; junction bases outside the gene matches: 9. The CDR3 is 15 residues long. Germline CDR1 reads SGHTA; CDR2 reads FQGTGA. CDR3 coding DNA: TGTGCCAGCAGCTCGGGACTAGCGGGGGTGGATGAGCAGTACTTC. Translating it yields CASSSGLAGVDEQYF.

This clonotype was found a few times. This chain joins TRBV4-1 and TRBJ1-4; TRBD1 matches 10 bases. Trimming took 5 bases from V and 3 from J; bases not matched to a gene: 6. The CDR3 totals 16 residues. From germline, CDR1 is MGHRA and CDR2 YSYEKL. CDR3 residues: CASSLGQGRANEKLFF. The CDR3 DNA sequence: TGCGCCAGCAGCTTGGGACAGGGGAGGGCTAATGAAAAACTGTTTTTT.

This clonotype appeared a single time. The chain couples TRBV24-1 to TRBJ2-5; 14 bases map to TRBD2. CDR3 length: 15 residues. The V gene end was trimmed by 7 bases and the J gene end by 5 bases; junction bases not matched to a gene: 5. The germline V gene encodes CDR1 KGHDR and CDR2 SFDVKD. The CDR3 spells CATSETSGRAETQYF. The CDR3 coding sequence is TGTGCCACCAGCGAGACTAGCGGGAGGGCGGAGACCCAGTACTTC.

The sample holds many counts of this clonotype. Written as DNA, the CDR3 is TGTGCCACCAGCAGAGATCCGAGAGCGGGGGGGATGGTAGAGACCCAGTACTTC. Translated, it gives CATSRDPRAGGMVETQYF. V is TRBV15 and J is TRBJ2-5; 10 bases line up with TRBD2. V gave up 0 bases and J gave up 4 bases; unmatched junction bases: 11. Germline V gene lookup returns CDR1 LNHNV and CDR2 YYDKDF (reference sequence). The length of the CDR3 is 18 residues.